A single sample gave rise to the 17 T cell receptor beta chains below, sequenced in a study of molecular identifiers for immune sequencing clone quantification. TCRdb reanalysed the PCR reads using MiXCR and keeps one entry per CDR3 protein. The sample holds 400,000 to 600,000 distinct CDR3 sequences, around 25% seen once. Sequencing was done on a sample of naive CD8+ T cells from blood, with Jurkat cell RNA spiked in. The subset: FACS-sorted CD8+CD4-CCR7+CD45RA+ naive T cells. These receptors were collected from a human donor in good health. Some libraries in this study had Jurkat cell RNA spiked in.

This clonotype appeared many times. The chain is built from TRBV7-3 and TRBJ2-1; TRBD2 agrees at 11 bases. V lost 1 base and J lost 6; bases outside the gene matches: 2. The CDR3 loop spans 15 amino acids. Germline V lookup: CDR1 SGHTA, CDR2 FQGTGA. CDR3 protein: CASSLIAGGPNEQFF. In DNA, the CDR3 is TGTGCCAGCAGCTTAATAGCGGGAGGGCCCAATGAGCAGTTCTTC.

This clonotype was counted between two and nine times. This sequence joins TRBV24-1 and TRBJ2-3; no firm D call. Germline loops: CDR1 KGHDR, CDR2 SFDVKD. The CDR3 loop spans 13 amino acids. V lost 3 bases, J lost 2 bases, and 5 bases lay in between. The CDR3 loop is CATSDHPTDTQYF. CDR3 DNA: TGTGCCACCAGTGATCATCCCACAGATACGCAGTATTTT.

CDR3 bases: TGTGCCAGCAGTTTAGGTTCCCGCACAGATACGCAGTATTTT. Translation: CASSLGSRTDTQYF. The chain joins TRBV12-3 or TRBV12-4 to TRBJ2-3; D gene unclear. Trimming took off 1 base at V and 1 base at J, with 6 bases between the two ends. This CDR3 comprises 14 residues.

This clonotype was detected many times. The rearrangement uses TRBV7-9 and TRBJ2-3; D tentatively reads TRBD1 or TRBD2 (5 bases each). The CDR3 contains 12 residues. CDR1 is SEHNR and CDR2 is FQNEAQ in the germline V gene (reference sequence). V lost 5 bases and J 4 bases, leaving 7 bases between the germline ends. DNA of the CDR3: TGTGCCAGCAGCCAGGGAGCAGATACGCAGTATTTT. It codes for CASSQGADTQYF.

There are a few counts of this clonotype. The chain combines TRBV20-1 with TRBJ1-5; tentative D call: TRBD1 (5 bases). With 5 bases removed from V and 0 bases from J, the gap between germline ends came to 11 bases. The CDR3 has 14 amino acids. CDR1 and CDR2 from the germline V gene are DFQATT and SNEGSKA (reference sequence). The CDR3 nucleotides read TGCAGTGCTGGGGCCCTATATAGCAATCAGCCCCAGCATTTT. Its protein is CSAGALYSNQPQHF.

For this clonotype: A much larger clonotype is one base distant, so this may be a read error. The chain uses TRBV30 and TRBJ1-1; the D is unclear. The germline V gene has CDR1 GTSNPN and CDR2 SVGIG (reference sequence). The CDR3 is 11 residues long. CDR3 in DNA: TGTGCCTGGAGTGTGACGATTGAAGCTTCCTTT. Protein: CAWSVTIEASF.

This clonotype was observed many times. The gene calls are TRBV12-3 or TRBV12-4 and TRBJ2-3; TRBD1 matches at 9 bases. The CDR3 length is 16 residues. The trim removed 5 bases at V and 2 bases at J, leaving 8 bases unmatched. CDR3 sequence (DNA): TGTGCCAGCAGTCTCACTCGGACAGGGGCCACAGATACGCAGTATTTT. Translating gives CASSLTRTGATDTQYF.

Comment on this clonotype: Relative to the germline gene, one junction end is altered; a read error may explain this. The chain carries TRBV7-9 and TRBJ2-2, with D possibly TRBD2 on 5 matching bases. The CDR3 is 14 amino acids. Germline V gene lookup returns CDR1 SEHNR and CDR2 FQNEAQ (reference sequence). The CDR3 here is CASTQSQRPGELFF. CDR3 nucleotide sequence: TGTGCCAGCACGCAAAGTCAGAGACCCGGGGAACTGTTTTTT.

As to this clonotype: Germline is not matched at one junction end, which may reflect a read error. V usage is TRBV28 and J usage is TRBJ2-2, with D possibly being TRBD1 (7 bases). Germline V CDR1 and CDR2: MDHEN, SYDVKM. The CDR3 consists of 16 residues. DNA for the CDR3: TGTGCCAGCAGTTCCCGGGACAGCACGAACACCGGGGGGCTGTTTTTT. It yields the protein CASSSRDSTNTGGLFF.

This clonotype appeared many times. This chain connects TRBV20-1 to TRBJ2-7; 12 nucleotides line up with TRBD1. J gave up 6 bases and V 2 bases, and 8 bases lay outside the gene matches. The CDR3 is 15 residues long. CDR1 and CDR2 (germline): DFQATT, SNEGSKA (reference sequence). DNA of the CDR3: TGCAGTGCTAGACTTCCGGGACAGGGGGCTTTCGAGCAGTACTTC. Translating it yields CSARLPGQGAFEQYF.

The chain carries TRBV3-1 and TRBJ2-7; D remains unclear. Trimming cost V 2 bases and J 0 bases, with 14 bases left between them. From germline, CDR1 is LGHDT and CDR2 YNNKEL (reference sequence). The length of the CDR3 is 16 residues. CDR3 DNA: TGTGCCAGCAGCCAATCAACCGGGCCCCGCTCCTACGAGCAGTACTTC. Translation gives CASSQSTGPRSYEQYF.

There are many counts of this clonotype. The rearrangement links TRBV5-7 to TRBJ2-5, with 10 bases identical to TRBD2. TRBV5-7 is an open reading frame, and its role is uncertain. This CDR3 contains 15 residues. The trim removed 0 bases at V and 4 bases at J, leaving 3 bases unmatched. CDR3 coding DNA: TGTGCCAGCAGCTTGGTAGCGGGAGGAGGAGAGACCCAGTACTTC. Translating gives CASSLVAGGGETQYF.

A note on this clonotype: Since no conserved phenylalanine or tryptophan closes the CDR3, a read error is the likely cause. This chain joins TRBV3-1 and TRBJ2-3; 13 bases are a match to TRBD2. The V gene end was trimmed by 2 bases and the J gene end by 3 bases; junction bases not matched to a gene: 5. The germline gives CDR1 LGHDT, CDR2 YNNKEL (reference sequence). The length of the CDR3 is 17 residues. CDR3: CASSQTRLAGGTDTQYL. The CDR3 DNA reads as TGTGCCAGCAGCCAAACAAGACTAGCGGGAGGTACAGATACGCAGTATCTT.

The table lists this clonotype with a few counts. This chain connects TRBV11-2 to TRBJ1-6; maybe TRBD1 (6 bases). Germline CDR1 is SGHAT and CDR2 is FQNNGV. V was trimmed by 7 bases and J by 4 bases, leaving 14 bases between them. This CDR3 spans 15 amino acids. The CDR3 spells CASNLLGHYNSPLHF. Here the CDR3 DNA reads TGTGCCAGCAACCTACTGGGACATTATAATTCACCCCTCCACTTT.

This chain connects TRBV6-6 to TRBJ2-3, with D tentatively TRBD2 (6 bases). V dropped 6 bases and J dropped 4 bases, with 14 bases sitting between them. There are 14 residues in the CDR3. Germline CDR1 reads MNHNY; CDR2 reads SVGAGI (reference sequence). The CDR3 nucleotides are TGTGCCAGCAGACCGGGGGTTGCTGCAGATACGCAGTATTTT. This codes for CASRPGVAADTQYF.

The J gene is TRBJ2-7, the V gene TRBV7-9; 11 positions agree with TRBD1. The CDR3 extends over 14 amino acids. V shed 3 bases, J shed 7 bases, and the junction held 5 bases outside the gene matches. CDR1 SEHNR and CDR2 FQNEAQ come from the germline V gene (reference sequence). The CDR3 DNA follows: TGTGCCAGCAGCTTGCCCGGGACAGGGGGAGAGCAGTACTTC. Protein product: CASSLPGTGGEQYF.

Concerning this clonotype itself: A much larger clonotype is one base distant, so this may be a read error. The conserved final phenylalanine or tryptophan is absent from the CDR3, which likely points to a read error. The chain links TRBV12-3 or TRBV12-4 to TRBJ1-1, with 8 bases lining up with TRBD1. V was clipped by 6 bases and J by 0 bases; unmatched bases: 15. This CDR3 spans 18 amino acids. The CDR3, as DNA: TGTGCCAGCAGCTCGACAGGGGTTAGGATCAGCATGAACACTGAAGCTTTCTCT. Its protein is CASSSTGVRISMNTEAFS.